Sequencing of this T cell receptor beta chain was carried out in a study of shared clonotypes between healthy human individuals. Original analysis: Because ImmunoSEQ provided only junction sequences with no quality scores, the filtering differed. Here immunoSEQ multiplex PCR was the method, and the copy in TCRdb shows in-frame clones only, minus some. The DNA gave D and trimming, while V, J and clone size come from that table. In the table there are 550,000 to 600,000 clones, roughly four fifths of which are singletons. The CDR3 extends over 14 amino acids. Germline V gene lookup returns CDR1 WSHSY and CDR2 SAAADI. V dropped 8 bases and J dropped 1; count of bases not matched to a gene: 4. This clone was picked up many times.

The receptor was derived from a woman aged 40 to 50 in good health. Some clones in this sample may be carry-over from other donors' samples. The sample consisted of PBMCs. V and J are TRBV10-2 and TRBJ2-4; TRBD2 aligns across 8 bases. The DNA for the CDR3 is TGCGCCAGCCGGACTAGCAGGGCCAAAAACATTCAGTACTTC. Its translation: CASRTSRAKNIQYF.